These 21 T cell receptor beta chains originate from one sample sequenced in a study of blood T cell repertoires in COVID-19. Here immunoSEQ multiplex PCR was the method, and the copy in TCRdb shows in-frame clones only, minus some. This table has some 270,000 clones, about 82% appearing once. The sample consisted of peripheral blood. All receptors derive from a woman of 80 years or more with COVID-19, enrolled during active disease.

The V call is TRBV3-1 (or the pseudogene TRBV3-2), the J call TRBJ1-4; weak D call: TRBD1 (5 bases). CDR1 and CDR2 (germline): LGHDT, YNNKEL (reference sequence). This CDR3 contains 14 residues. Between the trimmed V and J ends, which lost 4 bases and 10 bases, there was a span of 16 bases. For the CDR3, the DNA is TGTGCCAGCAGCCCCTCGGCCCTCGGGGGAAAACTGTTTTTT. Protein: CASSPSALGGKLFF.

This clone has a handful of counts. The chain is built from TRBV28 and TRBJ1-2; D gene ambiguous. The V gene's germline CDR1 is MDHEN and CDR2 SYDVKM. Trimming took off 6 bases at V and 1 base at J, with 12 bases between the two ends. This CDR3 comprises 14 residues. This chain's CDR3 is CASRVRLINYGYTF. The CDR3, as DNA: TGTGCCAGCAGGGTCAGACTGATTAACTATGGCTACACCTTC.

In regard to this clone: Germline and junction disagree at one end, which may indicate a read error. The same CDR3 can be traced to other DNA sequences in this sample. The rearrangement uses TRBV19 and TRBJ1-4; 7 bases match TRBD1. Germline CDR1 reads LNHDA; CDR2 reads SQIVND (reference sequence). CDR3 length: 14 amino acids. CDR3 residues: CASSIGTANEKLFF. Written as DNA, the CDR3 is TGTGCCAGTAGTATTGGGACAGCTAACGAAAAACTGTTTTTT. The full variable domain, with the rest looked up from reference TRBV19 and TRBJ1-4, is DGGITQSPKYLFRKEGQNVTLSCEQNLNHDAMYWYRQDPGQGLRLIYYSQIVNDFQKGDIAEGYSVSREKKESFPLTVTSAQKNPTAFYLCASSIGTANEKLFFGSGTQLSVL.

This clone was recorded only once. This rearrangement joins TRBV5-1 to TRBJ1-2; 10 nucleotides align to TRBD1. V lost 7 bases to trimming and J lost 0 bases; unmatched junction nucleotides: 12. The CDR3 consists of 17 residues. The V gene's germline CDR1 is SGHRS and CDR2 YFSETQ. The CDR3 protein is CASGSGQGVNANYGYTF. CDR3 nucleotides: TGCGCCAGCGGCTCCGGACAGGGGGTGAACGCTAACTATGGCTACACCTTC.

This chain joins TRBV24-1 and TRBJ2-3; 8 nucleotides line up with TRBD1. The CDR3 length is 15 residues. V lost 12 bases to trimming and J lost 0 bases; unmatched junction nucleotides: 10. Germline V gene sequence: CDR1 KGHDR, CDR2 SFDVKD. This chain's CDR3 is CAVSTGGTSTDTQYF. The DNA of the CDR3 is TGTGCCGTAAGTACAGGGGGTACGAGCACAGATACGCAGTATTTT.

In this sample, this clone turned up a few times. This chain uses TRBV4-1 with TRBJ2-5; TRBD2 aligns across 12 bases. V shed 4 bases, J shed 3 bases, and the junction held 0 bases outside the gene matches. The length of the CDR3 is 14 residues. CDR1 and CDR2 from the germline V gene are MGHRA and YSYEKL. The CDR3 coding sequence is TGCGCCAGCAGCCGACTAGCGGGGGAAGAGACCCAGTACTTC. As protein: CASSRLAGEETQYF.

This rearrangement joins TRBV6-5 to TRBJ1-1; weak D call: TRBD1 (6 bases). The length of the CDR3 is 12 residues. V lost 6 bases to trimming and J lost 10 bases, with 15 bases between them. Per germline, CDR1 MNHEY and CDR2 SVGAGI. The DNA for the CDR3 is TGTGCCAGCAGGTCAACGGGACAAGGAGCTTTCTTT. Translation: CASRSTGQGAFF.

This sequence joins TRBV28 and TRBJ1-2; 7 bases fit TRBD1. Losses at the gene ends were 11 bases for V and 1 base for J; bases not matched to a gene: 19. Germline V CDR1 and CDR2: MDHEN, SYDVKM. This CDR3 spans 17 amino acids. The CDR3 sequence: CAYRSNRGVDHNYGYTF. CDR3 DNA: TGTGCCTACCGTAGTAACAGGGGCGTCGATCATAACTATGGCTACACCTTC.

This clone came up a few times. The rearrangement links TRBV27 to TRBJ2-7; a possible D gene is TRBD1 (6 bases). This CDR3 region has 16 residues. Between the trimmed V and J ends, which lost 2 bases and 2 bases, there was a span of 16 bases. The germline gives CDR1 MNHEY, CDR2 SMNVEV (reference sequence). The DNA of the CDR3 is TGTGCCAGCAGTTTAGATCCACAGGGATTTGCCTACGAGCAGTACTTC. This gives the protein CASSLDPQGFAYEQYF.

The chain links TRBV9 to TRBJ2-3; D might be TRBD1 (5 bases). Germline V gene sequence: CDR1 SGDLS, CDR2 YYNGEE. The CDR3 has 15 amino acids. Trimming left V 4 bases short and J 2 bases short, with 14 bases between. The CDR3 sequence: CASSPREGSTDTQYF. The DNA for the CDR3 is TGTGCCAGCAGCCCCAGGGAAGGTTCCACAGATACGCAGTATTTT. Using reference TRBV9 and TRBJ2-3 for the parts outside the CDR3, the full variable domain is DSGVTQTPKHLITATGQRVTLRCSPRSGDLSVYWYQQSLDQGLQFLIQYYNGEERAKGNILERFSAQQFPDLHSELNLSSLELGDSALYFCASSPREGSTDTQYFGPGTRLTVL.

The V and J genes are TRBV27 and TRBJ2-2; D ambiguous. Germline V CDR1 and CDR2: MNHEY, SMNVEV (reference sequence). V shed 3 bases and J shed 6 bases, with 11 bases lying between them. CDR3 length: 14 residues. The CDR3 region is CASSFSVPPGELFF. As DNA, the CDR3 is TGTGCCAGCAGTTTTTCCGTCCCTCCCGGGGAGCTGTTTTTT.

This chain uses TRBV25-1 with TRBJ1-3; TRBD1 matches 7 bases. The CDR3 extends over 15 amino acids. Looked up from germline, CDR1 is MGHDK and CDR2 is SYGVNS. V dropped 5 bases and J dropped 0; count of bases not matched to a gene: 4. The CDR3 DNA sequence: TGTGCCAGCAGTCTGAGGGGGCGCTCTGGAAACACCATATATTTT. Translating gives CASSLRGRSGNTIYF. Full variable domain (missing parts from reference TRBV25-1 and TRBJ1-3): EADIYQTPRYLVIGTGKKITLECSQTMGHDKMYWYQQDPGMELHLIHYSYGVNSTEKGDLSSESTVSRIRTEHFPLTLESARPSHTSQYLCASSLRGRSGNTIYFGEGSWLTVV.

This sequence joins TRBV6-2 or TRBV6-3 and TRBJ1-6, with TRBD1 matching 10 bases. The junction had 8 bases not matched to a gene; V was cut back by 6 bases and J by 9 bases. CDR3 length equals 15 residues. Germline lookup yields CDR1 MNHEY and CDR2 SVGEGT. This CDR3 reads CASSQKTGGASPLHF. The CDR3 nucleotides are TGTGCCAGCAGCCAGAAGACAGGGGGCGCTTCACCCCTCCACTTT.

The chain combines TRBV10-1 with TRBJ2-2, with D possibly TRBD1 on 5 matching bases. CDR1 and CDR2 (germline): WNHNN, SYGVQD (reference sequence). The CDR3 runs to 14 residues. The V end was cut by 4 bases, the J end by 3 bases, with 9 bases between. CDR3 residues: CASSGDSYTGELFF. The CDR3 region has the DNA TGCGCCAGCAGTGGTGACAGCTACACCGGGGAGCTGTTTTTT.

The gene calls are TRBV18 and TRBJ2-7, with TRBD1 identical over 7 bases. The CDR3 totals 15 residues. Looked up from germline, CDR1 is KGHSH and CDR2 is LQKENI. J gave up 3 bases and V 0 bases, and 5 bases lay outside the gene matches. CDR3 region: CASSPPGQRSYEQYV. CDR3 bases: TGTGCCAGCTCACCACCGGGACAGCGGAGCTACGAGCAGTACGTC.

This clone has just one count. The V call is TRBV28, the J call TRBJ2-1; 8 bases fit TRBD2. The CDR3 loop spans 16 amino acids. V dropped 4 bases and J dropped 2; count of bases not matched to a gene: 7. The germline V gene has CDR1 MDHEN and CDR2 SYDVKM. The CDR3 spells CASSSFSGDAYNEQFF. The CDR3 nucleotides read TGTGCCAGCAGTTCCTTTAGCGGGGATGCCTACAATGAGCAGTTCTTC.

The chain is built from TRBV7-9 and TRBJ2-5; D is possibly TRBD2 (5 bases). V dropped 3 bases and J dropped 5 bases, with 19 bases sitting between them. The CDR3 has 16 residues. The germline CDR1 and CDR2 sequences are SEHNR and FQNEAQ (reference sequence). The CDR3 DNA follows: TGTGCCAGCAGCTTTTATAAGGGAACCGGGGAGGAGACCCAGTACTTC. This codes for CASSFYKGTGEETQYF.

The CDR3 bases are TGTGCCAGCAGCTTAAAAAGGACAGGGGGCTATGGAAACACCATATATTTT. Residues: CASSLKRTGGYGNTIYF. The chain recombines TRBV13 with TRBJ1-3; 11 bases map to TRBD1. Germline CDR1 PRHDT, CDR2 FYEKMQ (reference sequence). This CDR3 is built from 17 residues. The V segment lost 2 bases and the J segment 3 bases; nucleotides outside the gene matches: 6.

This chain links TRBV5-1 with TRBJ1-1; tentatively, D is TRBD1 (5 bases). Germline CDR1 SGHRS, CDR2 YFSETQ. This CDR3 has 14 residues. V was cut by 0 bases and J by 11 bases, with 17 bases left in between. CDR3 bases: TGCGCCAGCAGCTTGGTTGGGCAGGGTGTTGATGCTTTCTTT. Translation: CASSLVGQGVDAFF. Full variable domain (outside the CDR3, taken from reference TRBV5-1 and TRBJ1-1): KAGVTQTPRYLIKTRGQQVTLSCSPISGHRSVSWYQQTPGQGLQFLFEYFSETQRNKGNFPGRFSGRQFSNSRSEMNVSTLELGDSALYLCASSLVGQGVDAFFGQGTRLTVV.

The chain has TRBV5-1 and TRBJ1-2; tentative D call: TRBD1 (5 bases). The germline CDR1 and CDR2 sequences are SGHRS and YFSETQ. The CDR3 loop spans 13 amino acids. Trimming took off 3 bases at V and 8 bases at J, with 14 bases between the two ends. CDR3 residues: CASSSATKGGYTF. The CDR3 DNA follows: TGCGCCAGCAGCTCGGCGACAAAGGGGGGCTACACCTTC. The entire variable domain, with the rest obtained from reference TRBV5-1 and TRBJ1-2, is as follows: KAGVTQTPRYLIKTRGQQVTLSCSPISGHRSVSWYQQTPGQGLQFLFEYFSETQRNKGNFPGRFSGRQFSNSRSEMNVSTLELGDSALYLCASSSATKGGYTFGSGTRLTVV.

The chain joins TRBV7-2 to TRBJ1-4; 8 bases agree with TRBD1. The CDR3 totals 15 residues. With V trimmed by 6 bases and J by 4 bases, 7 bases remained unmatched. Per germline, CDR1 SGHTA and CDR2 FQGNSA. The CDR3 region has the DNA TGTGCCAGCAGTCCAGGGGGCCCCGGTAATGAAAAACTGTTTTTT. Amino acids: CASSPGGPGNEKLFF.